The clone carrying this TCR beta chain is medium-sized by share. Its antigen is still unknown. After constant-region reverse-primer amplification, full-length variable regions underwent semi-nested PCR with Nested Universal Primer A. TCRdb used MiXCR to reprocess the 5' RACE reads, holding one entry per CDR3 protein. This repertoire shows about 8,600 distinct CDR3 sequences, more than 15% found once; its top ten account for 3.5%. Findings and limits, study-wide: The TCR gene usage of tumor memory CD4+ T cells clustered together with blood and lymph node memory CD4+ cells and with lymph node naive CD4+ cells.

The sequence came from a female donor with breast cancer. The sequencing input was memory CD4+ T cells sorted from blood. Sample subset: memory CD4+ T cells, CD4+CD45RO+CD25-.

CDR3 residues: CASTATRGSPLHF. The CDR3 DNA follows: TGTGCCAGTACCGCGACCAGGGGCTCACCCCTCCACTTT. This chain connects TRBV19 to TRBJ1-6; possible D gene TRBD1, 6 bases. The CDR3 has 13 amino acids. CDR1 and CDR2 (germline): LNHDA, SQIVND (reference sequence). The V and J ends lost 7 bases and 10 bases respectively, with 14 bases between them.